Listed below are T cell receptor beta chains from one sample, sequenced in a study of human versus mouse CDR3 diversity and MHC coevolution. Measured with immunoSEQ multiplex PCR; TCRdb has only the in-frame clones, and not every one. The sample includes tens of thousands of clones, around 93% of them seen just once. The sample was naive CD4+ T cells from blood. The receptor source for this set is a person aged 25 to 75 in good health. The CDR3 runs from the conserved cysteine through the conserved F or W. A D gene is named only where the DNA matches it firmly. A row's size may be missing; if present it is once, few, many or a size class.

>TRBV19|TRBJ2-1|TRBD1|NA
CASSIRQGYNEQFF
TGTGCCAGTAGTATTCGACAGGGATACAATGAGCAGTTCTTC
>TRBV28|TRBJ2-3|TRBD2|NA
CASAGDSTDTQYF
TGTGCCAGTGCGGGGGACTCCACAGATACGCAGTATTTT
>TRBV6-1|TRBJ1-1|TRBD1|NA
CASSARPGTGITEAFF
TGTGCCAGCAGTGCGCGCCCCGGGACAGGGATCACTGAAGCTTTCTTT
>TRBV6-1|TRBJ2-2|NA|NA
CASSELGRVTGELFF
TGTGCCAGCAGTGAGTTGGGCAGGGTCACTGGGGAGCTGTTTTTT
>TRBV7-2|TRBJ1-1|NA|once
CASSLSGWSNTEAFF
TGTGCCAGCAGCTTATCAGGGTGGTCGAACACTGAAGCTTTCTTT
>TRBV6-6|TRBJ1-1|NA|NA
CASSYSTWSRPEAFF
TGTGCCAGCAGTTACTCGACTTGGTCACGCCCTGAAGCTTTCTTT
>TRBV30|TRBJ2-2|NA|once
CAWSQGELFF
TGTGCCTGGAGCCAGGGGGAGCTGTTTTTT
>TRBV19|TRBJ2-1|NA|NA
CASSKNRAVRDEQFF
TGTGCCAGTAGTAAAAACAGGGCGGTAAGGGATGAGCAGTTCTTC
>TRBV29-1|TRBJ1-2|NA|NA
CSVEEMDRGPTYYGYTF
TGCAGCGTTGAAGAAATGGATCGGGGTCCCACATACTATGGCTACACCTTC
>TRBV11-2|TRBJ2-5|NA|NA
CASSLFEAGETQYF
TGTGCCAGCAGCTTATTCGAGGCGGGGGAGACCCAGTACTTC
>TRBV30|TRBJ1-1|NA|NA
CAWSVITEAFF
TGTGCCTGGAGTGTTATAACTGAAGCTTTCTTT
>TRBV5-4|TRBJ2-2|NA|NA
CASSSTGELFF
TGTGCGAGCAGTAGCACCGGGGAGCTGTTTTTT
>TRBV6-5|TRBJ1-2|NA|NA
CASSAQGGYGYTF
TGTGCCAGCAGTGCGCAGGGAGGCTATGGCTACACCTTC
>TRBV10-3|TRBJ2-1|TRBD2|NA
CAISDRLTSGYNEQFF
TGTGCCATCAGTGACCGTCTGACTAGCGGGTACAATGAGCAGTTCTTC
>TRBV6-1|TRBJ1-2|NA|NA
CASSEGRPYYGYTF
TGTGCCAGCAGTGAAGGGAGGCCATACTATGGCTACACCTTC
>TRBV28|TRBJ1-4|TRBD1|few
CASSSRQGPNEKLFF
TGTGCCAGCAGTTCCCGACAGGGGCCGAATGAAAAACTGTTTTTT
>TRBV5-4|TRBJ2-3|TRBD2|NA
CASSSGTSGSTDTQYF
TGTGCCAGCAGCTCAGGGACTAGCGGGAGCACAGATACGCAGTATTTT
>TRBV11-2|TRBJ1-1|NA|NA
CASSPAGTEAFF
TGTGCCAGCAGCCCGGCGGGGACTGAAGCTTTCTTT
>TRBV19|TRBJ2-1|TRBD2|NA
CASSLAGLSYNEQFF
TGTGCCAGTAGCCTAGCGGGCCTCTCCTACAATGAGCAGTTCTTC
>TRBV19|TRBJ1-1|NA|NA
CASSASRVLGTEAFF
TGTGCCAGTAGTGCATCCCGGGTCCTGGGCACTGAAGCTTTCTTT